This TCR beta chain was sequenced in a study of early T cells in non-severe SARS-CoV-2 infection. Study overall: Sequencing of unsorted whole blood was done on bulk RNA, leaving chains unpaired.

Findings and limits, study-wide: Sequences matched to VDJdb favored anti-spike CD8 responses, while private and CD4 specificities were missed.

CDR1 SGHTA and CDR2 FQGNSA come from the germline V gene. Trimming at V came to 2 bases and at J to 4 bases, leaving 5 bases not matched to a gene. The CDR3 runs to 17 residues. As part of library construction, unique molecular identifiers were attached to individual cDNA molecules. A single record per CDR3 protein comes from TCRdb applying MiXCR to the 5' RACE reads. The sample contains fewer than 100,000 distinct CDR3 sequences, roughly 12% of which appear only once. This clonotype was observed a handful of times. Its antigen is still unknown. This sequence originates from an adult who was a healthcare worker with PCR-confirmed SARS-CoV-2 infection or an uninfected control (not recorded which). Specimen: whole blood. J is TRBJ2-2 and V is TRBV7-2, with TRBD2 matching over 12 bases. CDR3 sequence reads: CASSLRLAGGSTGELFF. DNA of the CDR3: TGTGCCAGCAGCTTAAGGCTAGCGGGAGGGAGCACCGGGGAGCTGTTTTTT.